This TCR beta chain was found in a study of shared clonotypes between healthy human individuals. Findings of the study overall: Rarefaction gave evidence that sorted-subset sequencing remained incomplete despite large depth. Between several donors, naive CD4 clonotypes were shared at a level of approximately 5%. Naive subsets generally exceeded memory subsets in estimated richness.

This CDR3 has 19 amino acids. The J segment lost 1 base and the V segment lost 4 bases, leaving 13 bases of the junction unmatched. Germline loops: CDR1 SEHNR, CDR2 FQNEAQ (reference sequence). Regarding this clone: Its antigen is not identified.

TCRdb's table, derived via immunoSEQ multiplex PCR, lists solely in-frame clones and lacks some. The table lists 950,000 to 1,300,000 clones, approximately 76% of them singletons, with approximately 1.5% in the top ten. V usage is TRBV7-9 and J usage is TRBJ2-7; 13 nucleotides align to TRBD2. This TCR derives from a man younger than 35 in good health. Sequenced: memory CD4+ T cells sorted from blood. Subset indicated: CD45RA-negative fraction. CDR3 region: CASSSSRGLAGLNSYEQYF. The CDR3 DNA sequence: TGTGCCAGCAGCTCCTCCAGGGGACTAGCGGGGTTAAATTCCTACGAGCAGTACTTC.